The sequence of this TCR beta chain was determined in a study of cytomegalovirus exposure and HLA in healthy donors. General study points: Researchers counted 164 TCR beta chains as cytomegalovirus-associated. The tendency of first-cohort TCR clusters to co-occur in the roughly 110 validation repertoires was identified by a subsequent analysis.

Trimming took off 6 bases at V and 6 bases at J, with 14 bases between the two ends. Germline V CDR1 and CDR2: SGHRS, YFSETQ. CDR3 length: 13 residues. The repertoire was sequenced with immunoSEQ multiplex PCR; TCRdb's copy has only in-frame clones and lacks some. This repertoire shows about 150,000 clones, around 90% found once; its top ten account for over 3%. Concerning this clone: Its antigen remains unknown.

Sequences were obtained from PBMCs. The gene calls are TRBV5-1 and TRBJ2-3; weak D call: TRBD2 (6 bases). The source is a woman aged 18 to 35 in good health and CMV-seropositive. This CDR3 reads CASKGGEGDTQYF. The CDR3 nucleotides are TGCGCCAGCAAGGGAGGCGAGGGGGATACGCAGTATTTT.